One and the same sample provided the 23 T cell receptor beta chains below, sequenced in a study of blood T cell repertoires in COVID-19. The protocol was immunoSEQ multiplex PCR, while the TCRdb copy is restricted to in-frame clones and leaves out a portion. The sample holds 120,000 to 150,000 clones, roughly four fifths seen once. The specimen sequenced was PBMCs or T cells enriched from blood (not recorded which). These receptors originate from a woman under 30 who had been exposed to COVID-19.

The chain has TRBV24-1 and TRBJ1-5; 7 bases align to TRBD1. This CDR3 region has 17 residues. V dropped 4 bases and J dropped 2; count of bases not matched to a gene: 10. From germline, CDR1 is KGHDR and CDR2 SFDVKD. The CDR3 protein is CATSDPRQGGGNQPQHF. CDR3 nucleotide sequence: TGTGCCACCAGTGACCCCCGACAGGGTGGAGGCAATCAGCCCCAGCATTTT.

The sample holds one count of this clone. This chain joins TRBV18 and TRBJ2-1; D might be TRBD2 (8 bases). The V gene lost 1 base and the J gene lost 6 bases, with 25 bases spanning the gap. This CDR3 spans 19 amino acids. Per germline, CDR1 KGHSH and CDR2 LQKENI. In DNA, the CDR3 is TGTGCCAGCTCACCACTTGCGACAGGGTCGAGCGGGAGAAGCAATGAGCAGTTCTTC. It specifies CASSPLATGSSGRSNEQFF.

The rearrangement uses TRBV5-1 and TRBJ2-1; D uncertain. There are 16 residues in the CDR3. V lost 0 bases and J 0 bases, leaving 10 bases between the germline ends. The V gene's germline CDR1 is SGHRS and CDR2 YFSETQ. CDR3 sequence: CASSLAGGSSYNEQFF. The CDR3 DNA sequence: TGCGCCAGCAGCTTGGCCGGCGGAAGCTCCTACAATGAGCAGTTCTTC.

This chain links TRBV11-2 with TRBJ1-1; tentatively, D is TRBD1 (5 bases). The CDR3 covers 14 residues. Deletions cut 4 bases from V and 12 bases from J, with 21 bases between. Per the germline V gene, CDR1 is SGHAT and CDR2 is FQNNGV. The CDR3 nucleotides read TGTGCCAGCAGCTCCCCCACCCGCGCAGGGTTTACTTTCTTT. Its protein product is CASSSPTRAGFTFF.

This chain uses TRBV5-1 with TRBJ1-2; 7 bases are a match to TRBD1. Trimming removed 0 bases from V and 0 bases from J; junction bases left unmatched: 5. The CDR3 contains 16 residues. Germline V gene lookup returns CDR1 SGHRS and CDR2 YFSETQ. The CDR3 is CASSLVLQGPNYGYTF. CDR3 sequence (DNA): TGCGCCAGCAGCTTGGTTCTACAGGGGCCTAACTATGGCTACACCTTC.

The V and J genes are TRBV30 and TRBJ1-5; tentative D call: TRBD1 (5 bases). Germline values: CDR1 GTSNPN, CDR2 SVGIG (reference sequence). This CDR3 spans 14 amino acids. Trimming pared 2 bases from V and 0 bases from J, leaving 8 bases between. The chain's CDR3 is CAWSSQDSNQPQHF. The CDR3 coding sequence is TGTGCCTGGAGTTCACAGGATAGCAATCAGCCCCAGCATTTT.

The rearrangement uses TRBV30 and TRBJ1-4, with 9 positions matching TRBD1. Germline V gene data show CDR1 as GTSNPN and CDR2 as SVGIG (reference sequence). CDR3 size: 16 residues. V shed 0 bases, J shed 8 bases, and the junction held 10 bases outside the gene matches. CDR3 region: CAWSVLGTGLREKLFF. The CDR3 DNA follows: TGTGCCTGGAGTGTTCTGGGGACAGGGTTGCGAGAAAAACTGTTTTTT.

The chain combines TRBV2 with TRBJ1-2; tentatively, D is TRBD1 (6 bases). Trimming cost V 5 bases and J 1 base, with 11 bases left between them. CDR3 length: 14 residues. Germline lookup yields CDR1 SNHLY and CDR2 FYNNEI. The DNA for the CDR3 is TGTGCCAGCAGTCGACAGGACCTTAACTATGGCTACACCTTC. This encodes CASSRQDLNYGYTF.

The genes are TRBV5-4 and TRBJ1-4; TRBD1 matches at 10 bases. V shed 1 base and J 7 bases; nucleotides not matched to a gene: 7. In germline, CDR1 is SGHNT, CDR2 YYREEE (reference sequence). The CDR3 has 16 residues. The CDR3 is CASSLLDRGIGEKLFF. CDR3 coding DNA: TGTGCCAGCAGCTTGCTGGACAGGGGGATTGGTGAAAAACTGTTTTTT. Based on the CDR3 plus reference TRBV5-4 and TRBJ1-4, the full variable domain is ETGVTQSPTHLIKTRGQQVTLRCSSQSGHNTVSWYQQALGQGPQFIFQYYREEENGRGNFPPRFSGLQFPNYSSELNVNALELDDSALYLCASSLLDRGIGEKLFFGSGTQLSVL.

The V gene is TRBV27, the J gene TRBJ1-5; 7 bases line up with TRBD1. Germline CDR1 and CDR2: MNHEY and SMNVEV (reference sequence). J gave up 7 bases and V 5 bases, and 11 bases lay outside the gene matches. CDR3 length: 15 amino acids. The CDR3 bases are TGTGCCAGCAGTAGGAATGGGAGACAGGGACAGCCCCAGCATTTT. This encodes CASSRNGRQGQPQHF.

Written as DNA, the CDR3 is TGTGCCAGCAGCTTATTCGACACCGCCTACGAGCAGTACTTC. It specifies CASSLFDTAYEQYF. The chain combines TRBV11-2 with TRBJ2-7; D call uncertain. CDR1 and CDR2 (germline): SGHAT, FQNNGV. V dropped 2 bases and J dropped 2 bases, with 10 bases sitting between them. This CDR3 has 14 amino acids.

This clone appeared a single time. The chain links TRBV30 to TRBJ1-5; TRBD1 matches 7 bases. Germline V CDR1 and CDR2: GTSNPN, SVGIG (reference sequence). The V segment lost 1 base and the J segment 6 bases; nucleotides outside the gene matches: 0. This CDR3 has 12 amino acids. CDR3 loop: CAWSDRGQPQHF. The CDR3 DNA sequence: TGTGCCTGGAGTGACAGGGGTCAGCCCCAGCATTTT.

J is TRBJ1-1 and V is TRBV19; D is unresolved. V gave up 5 bases and J gave up 8 bases, with 18 bases separating them. In germline, CDR1 is LNHDA, CDR2 SQIVND (reference sequence). This CDR3 region has 14 residues. The CDR3 is CASSPLPQEKEAFF. CDR3 bases: TGTGCCAGTAGTCCACTGCCCCAAGAAAAAGAAGCTTTCTTT.

The rearrangement links TRBV28 to TRBJ2-2; tentatively, D is TRBD1 (6 bases). The V end lost 7 bases, the J end lost 4 bases, and 19 bases lay between the germline ends. This CDR3 is built from 16 residues. Per germline, CDR1 MDHEN and CDR2 SYDVKM. The CDR3 region has the DNA TGTGCCAGCAAGAATTTGGGGGCCGGTGGCACCGGGGAGCTGTTTTTT. Amino acids: CASKNLGAGGTGELFF.

This chain connects TRBV27 to TRBJ2-7, with 13 bases that match TRBD2. This CDR3 region has 15 residues. Germline CDR1 is MNHEY and CDR2 is SMNVEV (reference sequence). Trimming took 5 bases from V and 7 from J; bases not matched to a gene: 8. Here the CDR3 DNA reads TGTGCCAGCAGTCCACTAGCGGGAGGGCATGGGGAGCAGTACTTC. Protein product: CASSPLAGGHGEQYF.

J is TRBJ2-7 and V is TRBV18; 8 bases fit TRBD2. The V gene end was trimmed by 4 bases and the J gene end by 3 bases; junction bases not matched to a gene: 11. Germline V gene data show CDR1 as KGHSH and CDR2 as LQKENI. The CDR3 runs to 16 residues. CDR3 coding DNA: TGTGCCAGCTCACAACCCGGGGGGGCGAAACTCTACGAGCAGTACTTC. Its translation: CASSQPGGAKLYEQYF.

This chain joins TRBV24-1 and TRBJ2-3, with D possibly being TRBD2 (6 bases). Trimming cost V 4 bases and J 2 bases, with 21 bases left between them. The CDR3 runs to 18 residues. Germline V gene lookup returns CDR1 KGHDR and CDR2 SFDVKD. The CDR3: CATSDTDGTASSTDTQYF. CDR3 nucleotides: TGTGCCACCAGTGACACGGACGGGACTGCTTCTTCCACAGATACGCAGTATTTT.

J is TRBJ2-7 and V is TRBV3-1 (or the pseudogene TRBV3-2), with no clear D. Germline lookup yields CDR1 LGHDT and CDR2 YNNKEL (reference sequence). The CDR3 extends over 14 amino acids. V was cut by 1 base and J by 0 bases, with 7 bases left in between. The CDR3 spells CASSQVRSSYEQYF. In DNA form, the CDR3 reads TGTGCCAGCAGCCAAGTAAGGAGCTCCTACGAGCAGTACTTC.

The chain combines TRBV4-3 with TRBJ1-2; the D is unclear. The V end lost 0 bases, the J end lost 8 bases, and 16 bases lay between the germline ends. The CDR3 runs to 15 residues. Germline CDR1 reads LGHNA; CDR2 reads YSLEER. Here the CDR3 DNA reads TGCGCCAGCAGCCAAGAAATGCGGCGGGGAAGCGGCTACACCTTC. Its protein product is CASSQEMRRGSGYTF.

The chain recombines TRBV9 with TRBJ2-5, with 12 nucleotides matching TRBD2. The V gene's germline CDR1 is SGDLS and CDR2 YYNGEE. J gave up 4 bases and V 0 bases, and 13 bases lay outside the gene matches. There are 19 residues in the CDR3. The CDR3 sequence: CASSVGGLAGQIGGETQYF. CDR3 nucleotide sequence: TGTGCCAGCAGCGTAGGGGGACTAGCGGGCCAGATTGGGGGAGAGACCCAGTACTTC.

The chain employs TRBV7-6 and TRBJ1-2; 11 bases align to TRBD1. The ends lost 3 bases at V and 5 bases at J; junction bases unmatched: 5. The CDR3 has 15 residues. Germline-derived CDR1 and CDR2 are SGHVS and FNYEAQ. The CDR3 bases are TGTGCCAGCAGCTTGGACAGGGGGCAGGGATATGGCTACACCTTC. Its translation: CASSLDRGQGYGYTF.

The chain carries TRBV27 and TRBJ2-1; TRBD2 might be the D (6 bases). The V gene lost 7 bases and the J gene lost 10 bases, with 23 bases spanning the gap. This CDR3 spans 15 amino acids. Looked up from germline, CDR1 is MNHEY and CDR2 is SMNVEV (reference sequence). CDR3 amino acids: CASTLASYNLGEQFF. The CDR3 DNA sequence: TGTGCCAGCACCCTAGCGTCCTACAACTTGGGGGAGCAGTTCTTC.

This clone was picked up a small number of times. The genes are TRBV2 and TRBJ1-1; 9 positions match TRBD1. This CDR3 comprises 15 residues. CDR1 is SNHLY, CDR2 FYNNEI, per germline. The junction had 10 bases not matched to a gene; V was cut back by 7 bases and J by 4 bases. The CDR3 bases are TGTGCCAGCATCCTGGGACAGGGTAGTTTCACTGAAGCTTTCTTT. Translating gives CASILGQGSFTEAFF.